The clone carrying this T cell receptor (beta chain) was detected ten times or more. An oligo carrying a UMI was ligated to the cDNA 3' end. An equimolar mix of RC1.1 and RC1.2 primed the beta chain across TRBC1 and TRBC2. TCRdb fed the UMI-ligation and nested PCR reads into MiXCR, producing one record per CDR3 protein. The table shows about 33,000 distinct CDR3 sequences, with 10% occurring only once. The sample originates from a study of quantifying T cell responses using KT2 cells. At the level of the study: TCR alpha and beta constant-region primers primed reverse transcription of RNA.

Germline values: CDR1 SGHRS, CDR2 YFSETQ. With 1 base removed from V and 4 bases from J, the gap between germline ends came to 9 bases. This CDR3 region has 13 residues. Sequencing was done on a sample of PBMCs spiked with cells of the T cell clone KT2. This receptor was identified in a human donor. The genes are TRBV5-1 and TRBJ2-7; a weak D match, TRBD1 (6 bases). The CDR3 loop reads CASSLKGVYEQYF. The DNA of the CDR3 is TGCGCCAGCAGCTTGAAGGGGGTGTACGAGCAGTACTTC.